These T cell receptor beta chains were read from a single sample in a study of patients and donors after allogeneic stem cell transplantation. One entry per CDR3 protein results from TCRdb running MiXCR on the RT-PCR reads. Of 25,000 or so distinct CDR3 sequences in the sample, around 28% were seen once. Sequencing was performed on blood, either unsorted or a sorted T cell fraction (not recorded which). These receptors were collected from a human donor who was either an allogeneic HSCT recipient or a stem cell or donor lymphocyte infusion donor (not recorded which). It is not recorded whose cells these are; they may come from a transplant donor. The CDR3 runs from the conserved cysteine through the conserved F or W. A D gene is named only where the DNA matches it firmly. Only some rows state a clone size, as once, few, many or a class for expanded clones.

v_gene	abundance	j_gene	d_gene	CDR3aa	CDR3nt
TRBV7-8	-	TRBJ1-5	-	CASSAAGKLSNQPQHF	TGTGCCAGCAGCGCCGCAGGGAAGTTAAGCAATCAGCCCCAGCATTTT
TRBV20-1	-	TRBJ1-2	-	CSASAANYGYTF	TGCAGTGCTTCAGCTGCTAACTATGGCTACACCTTC
TRBV5-5	few	TRBJ2-3	TRBD2	CASSLPAGAPFNEQYF	TGTGCCAGCAGCTTGCCAGCGGGGGCCCCTTTCAATGAGCAGTATTTT
TRBV7-9	-	TRBJ2-1	TRBD2	CASSLQRGGSNEQFF	TGTGCCAGCAGCTTACAACGGGGGGGCTCCAATGAGCAGTTCTTC
TRBV30	-	TRBJ1-2	-	CAWSPSVGYTF	TGTGCCTGGAGTCCCTCTGTTGGCTACACCTTC
TRBV20-1	-	TRBJ2-2	-	CSLLLGGELFF	TGCAGTCTACTCCTAGGGGGGGAGCTGTTTTTT
TRBV5-6	-	TRBJ1-2	TRBD1	CASSFLDRTSNYGYTF	TGTGCCAGCAGCTTCCTGGACAGGACTTCTAACTATGGCTACACCTTC
TRBV7-9	-	TRBJ1-2	-	CASSLQAGTYGYTF	TGTGCCAGCAGCTTACAGGCAGGGACCTATGGCTACACCTTC
TRBV27	-	TRBJ2-1	-	CASSKLGNYNEQFF	TGTGCCAGCAGTAAATTGGGCAACTACAATGAGCAGTTCTTC
TRBV30	-	TRBJ1-2	TRBD1	CAWSRDRGGYTF	TGTGCCTGGAGTCGGGACAGGGGCGGCTACACCTTC
TRBV20-1	few	TRBJ1-6	-	CSANLGPNSPLHF	TGCAGTGCTAATCTAGGACCTAATTCACCCCTCCACTTT
TRBV4-3	-	TRBJ2-5	-	CASSQDRTMHF	TGCGCCAGCAGCCAAGACAGGACCATGCATTTC
TRBV7-8	-	TRBJ1-6	-	CASSPIPGWGSPLHF	TGTGCCAGCAGCCCCATCCCAGGGTGGGGATCACCCCTCCACTTT
TRBV20-1	many	TRBJ1-2	TRBD1	CSALPGQKNYGYTF	TGCAGTGCTCTCCCGGGACAGAAAAATTATGGCTACACCTTC
TRBV6-5	many	TRBJ1-1	-	CASSYFRGNTEAFF	TGTGCCAGCAGTTACTTTAGGGGGAACACTGAAGCTTTCTTT
TRBV7-2	-	TRBJ1-4	-	CASSPWGQGVAEKLFF	TGTGCCAGCAGCCCCTGGGGGCAGGGAGTGGCTGAAAAACTGTTTTTT
TRBV24-1	many	TRBJ1-5	TRBD1	CATAGGGESNQPQHF	TGTGCCACCGCGGGAGGGGGCGAGAGCAATCAGCCCCAGCATTTT
TRBV30	-	TRBJ1-2	-	CAWSVGASLTF	TGTGCCTGGAGTGTAGGAGCCTCTTTAACCTTC
TRBV5-1	-	TRBJ2-3	TRBD2	CASSFRLAPHTDTQYF	TGCGCCAGCAGCTTTCGACTAGCCCCCCACACAGATACGCAGTATTTT
TRBV13	-	TRBJ1-2	-	CASSRDSYGYTF	TGTGCCAGCAGCCGCGACAGCTATGGCTACACCTTC
TRBV6-1	-	TRBJ2-5	-	CASTQVGIETQYF	TGTGCCAGCACCCAGGTGGGGATAGAGACCCAGTACTTC
TRBV5-1	few	TRBJ1-2	-	CASSLLHHFNYGYTF	TGCGCCAGCAGCCTACTCCACCACTTTAACTATGGCTACACCTTC
TRBV28	-	TRBJ1-6	-	CASRPTGLLDSPLHF	TGTGCCAGCAGGCCTACAGGGCTCCTAGATTCACCCCTCCACTTT
TRBV12-3/TRBV12-4	-	TRBJ1-2	-	CASSPRVAYGYTF	TGTGCCAGCAGTCCCCGGGTAGCCTATGGCTACACCTTC
TRBV29-1	-	TRBJ2-3	-	CSVVGGRKGDTQYF	TGCAGCGTGGTAGGGGGGCGGAAGGGAGATACGCAGTATTTT
TRBV3-1	-	TRBJ2-1	TRBD2	CASSQDRLLTSGYNEQFF	TGTGCCAGCAGCCAAGATCGATTGCTGACTAGCGGCTACAATGAGCAGTTCTTC
TRBV7-3	-	TRBJ2-2	-	CASSLNPTGELFF	TGTGCCAGCAGCTTAAATCCTACCGGGGAGCTGTTTTTT
TRBV5-5	-	TRBJ2-2	-	CASSLSPGVTGELFF	TGTGCCAGCAGCTTGTCCCCAGGGGTCACCGGGGAGCTGTTTTTT
TRBV5-1	-	TRBJ2-7	TRBD1	CASSLGQGAHEQYF	TGCGCCAGCAGCTTGGGACAGGGGGCCCACGAGCAGTACTTC
TRBV5-1	-	TRBJ2-5	-	CASTPWDSLQETQYF	TGCGCCAGCACCCCGTGGGACTCCTTACAAGAGACCCAGTACTTC
TRBV7-2	few	TRBJ1-3	-	CASSPARANTIYF	TGTGCCAGCAGCCCCGCCCGGGCAAACACCATATATTTT
TRBV20-1	-	TRBJ1-2	TRBD1	CSARDLSRGQNGYTF	TGCAGTGCTAGAGATTTATCCAGGGGGCAGAACGGCTACACCTTC
TRBV12-3/TRBV12-4	-	TRBJ1-5	-	CASSLAHQPQHF	TGTGCCAGCAGTTTAGCCCATCAGCCCCAGCATTTT
TRBV12-3/TRBV12-4	few	TRBJ2-2	-	CASSLALTAIGELFF	TGTGCCAGCAGTTTAGCGCTAACGGCCATCGGGGAGCTGTTTTTT
TRBV4-2	few	TRBJ1-2	-	CASSQRNYGYTF	TGTGCCAGCAGCCAGAGAAACTATGGCTACACCTTC
TRBV12-3/TRBV12-4	many	TRBJ1-4	-	CASTHIRREKLFF	TGTGCCAGCACCCACATTCGGCGGGAAAAACTGTTTTTT
TRBV12-3/TRBV12-4	few	TRBJ1-4	-	CASSLSAGANEKLFF	TGTGCCAGCAGTTTATCGGCCGGAGCTAATGAAAAACTGTTTTTT
TRBV20-1	few	TRBJ2-3	TRBD1	CSALDRGSTDTQYF	TGCAGTGCCCTGGACAGGGGGAGTACAGATACGCAGTATTTT
TRBV4-3	-	TRBJ1-1	-	CASSQEVGTEAFF	TGCGCCAGCAGCCAAGAGGTGGGGACTGAAGCTTTCTTT
TRBV10-3	few	TRBJ1-2	-	CAITSGQNYGYTF	TGTGCCATCACTTCCGGCCAGAACTATGGCTACACCTTC
TRBV24-1	-	TRBJ2-7	-	CATSEAGPPYEQYF	TGTGCCACCAGTGAGGCAGGACCCCCCTACGAGCAGTACTTC
TRBV28	-	TRBJ1-2	TRBD1	CASSRDRVYGYTF	TGTGCCAGCAGTCGTGACAGGGTCTATGGCTACACCTTC
TRBV20-1	many	TRBJ1-1	-	CSADRNTEAFF	TGCAGTGCAGATCGGAACACTGAAGCTTTCTTT
TRBV7-8	few	TRBJ1-2	-	CASSLEVRANYGYTF	TGTGCCAGCAGCTTAGAGGTCAGGGCCAACTATGGCTACACCTTC
TRBV5-1	few	TRBJ1-1	-	CASSLLSRDEAFF	TGCGCCAGCAGCTTGCTTTCCCGGGATGAAGCTTTCTTT
TRBV27	few	TRBJ1-6	TRBD1	CASSFSGQRNSPLHF	TGTGCCAGCAGTTTCTCGGGACAGAGAAATTCACCCCTCCACTTT
TRBV5-1	many	TRBJ2-3	-	CASSLESVRQYF	TGCGCCAGCAGCTTGGAATCCGTTAGGCAGTATTTT
TRBV7-9	few	TRBJ1-1	TRBD1	CASSTQGATGAFF	TGTGCCAGCAGCACACAGGGGGCGACGGGAGCTTTCTTT
TRBV25-1	many	TRBJ2-1	-	CASSEMRADPYNEQFF	TGTGCCAGCAGTGAAATGAGGGCCGATCCCTACAATGAGCAGTTCTTC
TRBV10-2	few	TRBJ2-5	-	CASKQGGETQYF	TGCGCCAGCAAACAGGGTGGGGAGACCCAGTACTTC
TRBV12-3/TRBV12-4	-	TRBJ1-5	-	CASTTLQGINQPQHF	TGTGCCAGCACCACCCTCCAGGGGATCAATCAGCCCCAGCATTTT
TRBV5-1	-	TRBJ1-3	-	CASSPATGNTIYF	TGCGCCAGCAGCCCGGCTACTGGAAACACCATATATTTT
TRBV20-1	-	TRBJ2-2	-	CSARRKAGELFF	TGCAGTGCTAGACGAAAGGCCGGGGAGCTGTTTTTT
TRBV10-3	few	TRBJ2-7	TRBD1	CAISVRGTSYEQYF	TGTGCCATCAGTGTCAGGGGGACCTCCTACGAGCAGTACTTC
TRBV20-1	-	TRBJ1-1	-	CSAGSRSTEAFF	TGCAGTGCTGGTTCCCGGAGCACTGAAGCTTTCTTT